This TCR beta chain was captured by sequencing in a study of spatial heterogeneity in lung cancer. Germline V gene sequence: CDR1 SGHTA, CDR2 FQGTGA. Trimming left V 5 bases short and J 1 base short, with 8 bases between. This CDR3 contains 13 residues. This clonotype occurred many times. Noted time point: blood at routine non-recurrence follow-up after resection. The study sequenced unsorted whole RNA from tumor, nontumor lung or frozen PBMC. Unique molecular identifiers, one per molecule, were present on every TCR cDNA molecule. TCRdb independently ran MiXCR on the 5' RACE reads; one entry per CDR3 protein. The table has just under 45,000 distinct CDR3 sequences, more than 20% seen once; the top ten hold roughly 7.2%.

Sequences were derived from PBMCs, sampled at follow-up. This chain connects TRBV7-3 to TRBJ1-1; D gene ambiguous. This receptor was identified in a female donor with early-stage non-small cell lung cancer. The CDR3 DNA is TGTGCCAGCAGCAGACACCAGAACACTGAAGCTTTCTTT. The encoded protein is CASSRHQNTEAFF.